The 25 T cell receptor beta chains listed next were all sequenced from one sample in a study of T cell repertoires in cytomegalovirus infection. Their antigens are not known. Using its own MiXCR run on the reads, TCRdb lists one record per CDR3 protein. The sample yields fewer than 1,000,000 distinct CDR3 sequences, roughly 31% seen once. The material sequenced was cultured CD8+ T cells from PBMCs, taken from culture after CMV antigen stimulation. The source of these receptors is a human donor in good health (CMV status not recorded). Some clones in this sample may be carry-over from other donors' samples.

This clonotype was seen a handful of times. The chain joins TRBV20-1 to TRBJ1-1; 7 nucleotides align to TRBD1. Trimming cost V 3 bases and J 6 bases; bases outside gene matches: 13. The V gene's germline CDR1 is DFQATT and CDR2 SNEGSKA (reference sequence). The CDR3 is 15 residues long. The CDR3 reads CSARLIGTDVSEAFF. The CDR3 DNA reads as TGCAGTGCTAGGTTAATCGGGACAGATGTCTCTGAAGCTTTCTTT.

This clonotype was found a few times. J is TRBJ1-6 and V is TRBV7-9; the D is unclear. Germline V CDR1 and CDR2: SEHNR, FQNEAQ (reference sequence). V was trimmed by 5 bases and J by 8 bases, leaving 13 bases between them. This CDR3 has 14 amino acids. CDR3 in DNA: TGTGCCAGCAGCCCAACCGTGGGTGATTCACCCCTCCACTTT. Translated, it gives CASSPTVGDSPLHF.

This clonotype was detected only a few times. V is TRBV20-1 and J is TRBJ1-6; D perhaps matches TRBD1 (5 bases). This CDR3 has 21 residues. V gave up 0 bases and J gave up 0 bases, with 24 bases separating them. Per the germline V gene, CDR1 is DFQATT and CDR2 is SNEGSKA (reference sequence). CDR3 in amino acids: CSARDPWSRARGSSYNSPLHF. The CDR3 bases are TGCAGTGCTAGAGATCCATGGTCGCGGGCCCGGGGCAGCTCCTATAATTCACCCCTCCACTTT.

The J gene is TRBJ2-1, the V gene TRBV3-1, with a possible D match to TRBD2 (5 bases). V was trimmed by 3 bases and J by 6 bases, leaving 12 bases between them. Germline CDR1 LGHDT, CDR2 YNNKEL (reference sequence). This CDR3 comprises 14 residues. The CDR3 protein is CASSQGDEGNEQFF. The CDR3 DNA follows: TGTGCCAGCAGCCAGGGAGATGAGGGCAATGAGCAGTTCTTC.

This sequence joins TRBV5-4 and TRBJ2-3, with D unclear. Germline V gene lookup returns CDR1 SGHNT and CDR2 YYREEE (reference sequence). V lost 4 bases, J lost 2 bases, and 11 bases lay in between. The length of the CDR3 is 14 residues. This CDR3 reads CASSREGPTDTQYF. The CDR3 DNA sequence: TGTGCCAGCAGCAGGGAAGGGCCCACAGATACGCAGTATTTT.

V gene TRBV27 combines with J gene TRBJ2-2; the D gene could be TRBD1 or TRBD2 (6 bases each). V was trimmed by 4 bases and J by 4 bases, leaving 13 bases between them. CDR1 and CDR2 from the germline V gene are MNHEY and SMNVEV (reference sequence). This CDR3 spans 15 amino acids. Here the CDR3 DNA reads TGTGCCAGCAGTTATGAGTGGGGGGCCACCGGGGAGCTGTTTTTT. It translates to CASSYEWGATGELFF.

By sample fraction, this clonotype is large. The chain carries TRBV7-2 and TRBJ2-7; D ambiguous. CDR1 and CDR2 (germline): SGHTA, FQGNSA. V was shortened by 2 bases and J by 3 bases, with 8 bases between the two germline ends. The length of the CDR3 is 13 residues. This chain's CDR3 is CASSLTRSYEQYV. Written as DNA, the CDR3 is TGTGCCAGCAGCTTAACCCGCAGCTACGAGCAGTACGTC.

The chain has TRBV3-1 and TRBJ2-1; possibly TRBD2 for D (5 bases). Trimming shortened V by 4 bases and J by 3 bases, and 13 bases separated the two germline ends. Germline-derived CDR1 and CDR2 are LGHDT and YNNKEL (reference sequence). CDR3 length: 15 residues. The CDR3 DNA is TGTGCCAGCAGCCCCCAAGGAGGTTTCTACAATGAGCAGTTCTTC. Amino acid sequence: CASSPQGGFYNEQFF.

J is TRBJ2-7 and V is TRBV27; no definite D call. Looked up from germline, CDR1 is MNHEY and CDR2 is SMNVEV (reference sequence). The CDR3 is 15 residues long. V was cut by 0 bases and J by 3 bases, with 12 bases left in between. The CDR3 is CASSLSYRAFYEQYV. CDR3 nucleotides: TGTGCCAGCAGTTTATCGTACCGGGCTTTCTACGAGCAGTACGTC.

This clonotype was found many times. This rearrangement joins TRBV19 to TRBJ1-5; D gene unclear. Trimming left V 1 base short and J 0 bases short, with 7 bases between. Germline V gene lookup returns CDR1 LNHDA and CDR2 SQIVND (reference sequence). The CDR3 consists of 15 residues. In DNA, the CDR3 is TGTGCCAGTAGTATAGCGGTCTATAGCAATCAGCCCCAGCATTTT. Translated: CASSIAVYSNQPQHF.

In its sample, this clonotype was seen a few times. CDR3 residues: CASGGDRGYNEQFF. As DNA, the CDR3 is TGTGCCAGCGGGGGGGACAGGGGGTACAATGAGCAGTTCTTC. This chain links TRBV6-1 with TRBJ2-1; TRBD1 matches 11 bases. There are 14 residues in the CDR3. CDR1 and CDR2 (germline): MNHNS, SASEGT. The ends lost 8 bases at V and 4 bases at J; junction bases unmatched: 4.

The V gene is TRBV7-2, the J gene TRBJ2-5; D uncertain. Trimming took 1 base from V and 3 from J, leaving 9 bases between them. Germline values: CDR1 SGHTA, CDR2 FQGNSA. This CDR3 has 14 residues. DNA for the CDR3: TGTGCCAGCAGCTTAGTGAGCCTCGAAGAGACCCAGTACTTC. Its translation: CASSLVSLEETQYF.

The chain couples TRBV6-5 to TRBJ1-2, with 9 positions matching TRBD1. The CDR3 runs to 18 residues. Germline CDR1 and CDR2: MNHEY and SVGAGI. The V and J ends lost 2 bases and 5 bases, in that order; junction bases with no gene match: 15. The CDR3 coding sequence is TGTGCCAGCAGTTACGGGGACAGGGTTGACAGAGTGGATTATGGCTACACCTTC. Amino acid sequence: CASSYGDRVDRVDYGYTF.

The chain couples TRBV15 to TRBJ1-1; D unclear. From germline, CDR1 is LNHNV and CDR2 YYDKDF (reference sequence). V lost 4 bases and J lost 1, with 4 bases in between. The CDR3 runs to 12 residues. The DNA of the CDR3 is TGTGCCACCAGCACGAGGAACACTGAAGCTTTCTTT. This gives the protein CATSTRNTEAFF.

Only a few counts were recorded for this clonotype. The chain is built from TRBV12-3 or TRBV12-4 and TRBJ2-7; TRBD1 matches at 7 bases. This CDR3 has 9 residues. Here the CDR3 reads CAPPRQGWV. CDR3 coding DNA: TGTGCCCCACCGCGACAGGGATGGGTC.

This chain joins TRBV27 and TRBJ1-2; possibly TRBD1 for D (5 bases). The CDR3 is 13 amino acids. V lost 5 bases, J lost 9 bases, and 16 bases lay in between. Germline values: CDR1 MNHEY, CDR2 SMNVEV (reference sequence). The CDR3 reads CASSNLRVESYTF. The CDR3 DNA is TGTGCCAGCAGTAACCTCAGGGTTGAGAGCTACACCTTC.

The chain recombines TRBV19 with TRBJ2-7, with 9 bases matching TRBD2. J was trimmed by 6 bases and V by 7 bases; bases with no gene match: 10. Germline-derived CDR1 and CDR2 are LNHDA and SQIVND (reference sequence). The CDR3 is 14 residues long. The CDR3: CASMSAGGPGEQYF. Written as DNA, the CDR3 is TGTGCCAGTATGTCGGCGGGGGGGCCGGGCGAGCAGTACTTC.

This clonotype has at least ten counts. The chain uses TRBV7-6 and TRBJ2-1; 7 bases align to TRBD1. Germline V lookup: CDR1 SGHVS, CDR2 FNYEAQ. The CDR3 totals 18 residues. V shed 1 base, J shed 7 bases, and the junction held 16 bases outside the gene matches. CDR3 loop: CASSLVMPGGSEGNEQFF. The CDR3 region has the DNA TGTGCCAGCAGCTTAGTTATGCCAGGGGGTAGCGAAGGTAATGAGCAGTTCTTC.

There are a few counts of this clonotype. This chain uses TRBV28 with TRBJ1-5; D gene uncertain. V dropped 4 bases and J dropped 2 bases, with 6 bases sitting between them. The CDR3 covers 13 residues. Germline V gives CDR1 MDHEN, CDR2 SYDVKM. CDR3 sequence (DNA): TGTGCCAGCAGTTCCCGGCGCAATCAGCCCCAGCATTTT. Amino acids: CASSSRRNQPQHF.

The chain is built from TRBV6-1 and TRBJ1-6; 7 nucleotides match TRBD1. V lost 3 bases, J lost 0 bases, and 2 bases stayed unmatched. The CDR3 runs 16 residues. Germline V gene sequence: CDR1 MNHNS, CDR2 SASEGT. In nucleotides, the CDR3 is TGTGCCAGCAGTGACAGGGGGAGCTCCTATAATTCACCCCTCCACTTT. This translates into CASSDRGSSYNSPLHF.

This clonotype occurred many times. For the CDR3, the DNA is TGTGCCAGCAGCTTAGGGGACGGGACGCGGTACTTC. Its protein is CASSLGDGTRYF. The chain links TRBV7-8 to TRBJ2-7, with D possibly called TRBD1 or TRBD2 (5 bases each). CDR1 SGHVS and CDR2 FQNEAQ come from the germline V gene. Trimming left V 1 base short and J 12 bases short, with 13 bases between. CDR3 size: 12 residues.

At least ten counts were recorded for this clonotype. The chain joins TRBV7-6 to TRBJ2-2; D is unclear. This CDR3 spans 12 amino acids. Trimming removed 5 bases at V and 1 base at J, with 2 bases between. Looked up from germline, CDR1 is SGHVS and CDR2 is FNYEAQ. The CDR3 loop reads CASSRNTGELFF. The CDR3 DNA reads as TGTGCCAGCAGCCGGAACACCGGGGAGCTGTTTTTT. Based on the CDR3 plus reference TRBV7-6 and TRBJ2-2, the full variable domain is GAGVSQSPRYKVTKRGQDVALRCDPISGHVSLYWYRQALGQGPEFLTYFNYEAQQDKSGLPNDRFSAERPEGSISTLTIQRTEQRDSAMYRCASSRNTGELFFGEGSRLTVL.

V and J are TRBV5-1 and TRBJ2-3; no reliable D call. V was pared by 0 bases and J by 6 bases, with 11 bases between. CDR3 length: 14 residues. Germline loops: CDR1 SGHRS, CDR2 YFSETQ. DNA of the CDR3: TGCGCCAGCAGCTTGGTCAATCCGTGGGATACGCAGTATTTT. Translated, it gives CASSLVNPWDTQYF.

This clonotype occurred many times. The chain joins TRBV6-5 to TRBJ2-3; no definite D call. V dropped 5 bases and J dropped 4 bases, with 7 bases sitting between them. The CDR3 consists of 12 residues. The V gene's germline CDR1 is MNHEY and CDR2 SVGAGI. CDR3 in DNA: TGTGCCAGCAGTGGCCTCGCAGATACGCAGTATTTT. It translates to CASSGLADTQYF.

The table lists this clonotype with many counts. J is TRBJ1-2 and V is TRBV12-3 or TRBV12-4; 11 bases align to TRBD1. The ends lost 3 bases at V and 4 bases at J; junction bases unmatched: 10. The CDR3 consists of 17 residues. CDR3 DNA sequence: TGTGCCAGCAGTTTCCGGGACAGGGGGGTAACCCCCTATGGCTACACCTTC. It is translated as CASSFRDRGVTPYGYTF.